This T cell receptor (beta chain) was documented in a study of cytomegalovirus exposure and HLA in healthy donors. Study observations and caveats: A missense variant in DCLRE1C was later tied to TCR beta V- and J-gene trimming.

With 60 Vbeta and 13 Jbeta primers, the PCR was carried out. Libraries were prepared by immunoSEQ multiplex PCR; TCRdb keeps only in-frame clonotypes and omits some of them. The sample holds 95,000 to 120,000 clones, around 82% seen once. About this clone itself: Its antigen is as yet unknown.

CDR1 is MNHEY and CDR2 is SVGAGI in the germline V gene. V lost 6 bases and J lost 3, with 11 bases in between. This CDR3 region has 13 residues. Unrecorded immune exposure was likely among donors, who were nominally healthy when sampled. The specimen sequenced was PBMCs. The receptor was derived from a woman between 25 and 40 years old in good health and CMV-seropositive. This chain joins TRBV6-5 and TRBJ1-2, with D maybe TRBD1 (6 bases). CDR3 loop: CASSKGVDYGYTF. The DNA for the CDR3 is TGTGCCAGCAGCAAGGGGGTGGACTATGGCTACACCTTC.